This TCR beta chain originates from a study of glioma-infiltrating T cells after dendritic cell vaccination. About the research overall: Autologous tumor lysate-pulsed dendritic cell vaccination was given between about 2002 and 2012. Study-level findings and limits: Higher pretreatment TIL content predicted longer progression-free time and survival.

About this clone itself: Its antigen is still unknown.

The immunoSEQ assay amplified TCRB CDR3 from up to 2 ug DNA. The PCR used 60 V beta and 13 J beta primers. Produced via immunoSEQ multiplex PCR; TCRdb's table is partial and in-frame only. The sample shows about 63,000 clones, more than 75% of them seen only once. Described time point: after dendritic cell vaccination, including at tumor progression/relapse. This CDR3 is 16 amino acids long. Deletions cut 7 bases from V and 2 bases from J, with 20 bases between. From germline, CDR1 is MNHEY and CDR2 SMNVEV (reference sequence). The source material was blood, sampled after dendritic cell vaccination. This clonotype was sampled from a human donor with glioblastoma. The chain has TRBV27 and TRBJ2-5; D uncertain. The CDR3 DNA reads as TGTGCCAGCATCCTCCGGTGTCCCCCGCAACAAGAGACCCAGTACTTC. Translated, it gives CASILRCPPQQETQYF.